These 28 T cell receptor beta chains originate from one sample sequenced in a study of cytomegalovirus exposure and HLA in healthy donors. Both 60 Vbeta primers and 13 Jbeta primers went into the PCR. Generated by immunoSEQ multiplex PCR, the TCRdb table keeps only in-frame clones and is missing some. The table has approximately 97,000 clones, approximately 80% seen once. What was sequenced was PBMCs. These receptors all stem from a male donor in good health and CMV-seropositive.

The CDR3, as DNA: TGTGCCAGCTCACTGGGCCAGAACACTGAAGCTTTCTTT. Residues: CASSLGQNTEAFF. J is TRBJ1-1 and V is TRBV18, with D unresolved. Germline V gene sequence: CDR1 KGHSH, CDR2 LQKENI. With 4 bases removed from V and 1 base from J, the gap between germline ends came to 7 bases. The CDR3 covers 13 residues.

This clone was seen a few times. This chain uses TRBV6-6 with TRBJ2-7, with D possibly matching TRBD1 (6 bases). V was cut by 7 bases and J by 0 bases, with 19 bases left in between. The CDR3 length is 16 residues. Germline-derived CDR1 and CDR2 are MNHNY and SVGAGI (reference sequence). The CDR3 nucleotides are TGTGCCAGCACCCGTGCCGGGACATGGACCTCCTACGAGCAGTACTTC. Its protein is CASTRAGTWTSYEQYF.

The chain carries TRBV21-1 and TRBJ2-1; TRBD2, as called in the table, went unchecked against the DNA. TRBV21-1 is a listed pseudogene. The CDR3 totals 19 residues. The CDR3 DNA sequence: TGTGCCAGCATCCCCTCAGGGGGGGGAGGACTAGCGGGAGGAAATGAGCAGTTCTTC. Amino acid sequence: CASIPSGGGGLAGGNEQFF.

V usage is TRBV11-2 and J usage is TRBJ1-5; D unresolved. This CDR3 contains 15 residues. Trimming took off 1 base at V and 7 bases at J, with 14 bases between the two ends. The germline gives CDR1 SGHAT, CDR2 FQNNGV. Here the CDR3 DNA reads TGTGCCAGCAGCTTAGGGGTCGGGGAAGGACAGCCCCAGCATTTT. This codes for CASSLGVGEGQPQHF.

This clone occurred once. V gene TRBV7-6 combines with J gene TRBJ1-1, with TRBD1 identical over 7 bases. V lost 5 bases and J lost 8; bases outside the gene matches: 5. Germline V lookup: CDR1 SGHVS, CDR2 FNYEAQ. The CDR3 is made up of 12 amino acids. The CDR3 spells CASSAYRGEAFF. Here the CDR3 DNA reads TGTGCCAGCAGCGCCTACAGGGGAGAAGCTTTCTTT.

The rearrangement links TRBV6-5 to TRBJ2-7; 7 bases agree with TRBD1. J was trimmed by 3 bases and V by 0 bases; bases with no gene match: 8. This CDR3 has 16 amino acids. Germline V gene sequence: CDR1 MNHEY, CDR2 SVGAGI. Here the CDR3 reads CASSYSRTGPNYEQYF. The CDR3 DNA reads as TGTGCCAGCAGTTACTCCCGGACAGGACCAAACTACGAGCAGTACTTC.

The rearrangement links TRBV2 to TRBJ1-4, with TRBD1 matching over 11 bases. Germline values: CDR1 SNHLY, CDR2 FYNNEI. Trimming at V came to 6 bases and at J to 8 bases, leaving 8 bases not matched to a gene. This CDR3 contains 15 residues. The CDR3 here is CASSRDRGVFEKLFF. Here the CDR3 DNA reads TGTGCCAGCAGCCGGGACAGGGGGGTTTTCGAAAAACTGTTTTTT.

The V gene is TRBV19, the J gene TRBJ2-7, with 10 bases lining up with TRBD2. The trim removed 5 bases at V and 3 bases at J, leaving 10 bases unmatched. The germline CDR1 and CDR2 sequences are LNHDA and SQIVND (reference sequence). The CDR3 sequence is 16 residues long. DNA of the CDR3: TGTGCCAGTAGTCCTGTGGGTAGCGGGAGGAGCTACGAGCAGTACTTC. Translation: CASSPVGSGRSYEQYF.

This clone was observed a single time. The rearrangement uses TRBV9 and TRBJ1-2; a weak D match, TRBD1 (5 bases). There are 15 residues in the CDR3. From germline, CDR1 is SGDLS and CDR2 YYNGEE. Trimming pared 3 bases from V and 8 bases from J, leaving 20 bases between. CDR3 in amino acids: CASSGRGQGERGYTF. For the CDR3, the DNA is TGTGCCAGCAGCGGGAGGGGTCAGGGCGAACGGGGCTACACCTTC.

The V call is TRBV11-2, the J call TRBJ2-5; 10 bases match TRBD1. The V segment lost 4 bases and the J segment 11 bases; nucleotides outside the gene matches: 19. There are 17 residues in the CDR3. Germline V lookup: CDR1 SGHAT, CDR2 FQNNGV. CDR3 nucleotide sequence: TGTGCCAGCAGCTGGTTGGACCCAGACAGGGGGCGGGTGGAGCAGTACTTC. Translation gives CASSWLDPDRGRVEQYF.

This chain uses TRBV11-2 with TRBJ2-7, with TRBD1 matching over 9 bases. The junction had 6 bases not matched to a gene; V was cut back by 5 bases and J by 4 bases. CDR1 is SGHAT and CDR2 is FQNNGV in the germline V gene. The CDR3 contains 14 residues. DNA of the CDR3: TGTGCCAGCAGCCCAGGGACAGGGAAATACGAGCAGTACTTC. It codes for CASSPGTGKYEQYF.

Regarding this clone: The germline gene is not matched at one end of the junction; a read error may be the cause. As DNA, the CDR3 is TGCGCCTTGGGGGACTTGGCTAATGAAAAACTGTTTTTT. As protein: CALGDLANEKLFF. The chain employs TRBV2 and TRBJ1-4; weak D call: TRBD1 (5 bases). Germline V gene sequence: CDR1 SNHLY, CDR2 FYNNEI. The length of the CDR3 is 13 residues.

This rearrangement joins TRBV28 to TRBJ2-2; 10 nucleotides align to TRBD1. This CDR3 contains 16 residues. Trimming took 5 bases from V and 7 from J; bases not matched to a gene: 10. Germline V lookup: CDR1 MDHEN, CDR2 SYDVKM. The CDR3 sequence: CASSLTGGAFFGELFF. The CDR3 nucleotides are TGTGCCAGCAGTCTGACAGGGGGCGCATTCTTCGGGGAGCTGTTTTTT. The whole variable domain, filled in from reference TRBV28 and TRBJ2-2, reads DVKVTQSSRYLVKRTGEKVFLECVQDMDHENMFWYRQDPGLGLRLIYFSYDVKMKEKGDIPEGYSVSREKKERFSLILESASTNQTSMYLCASSLTGGAFFGELFFGEGSRLTVL.

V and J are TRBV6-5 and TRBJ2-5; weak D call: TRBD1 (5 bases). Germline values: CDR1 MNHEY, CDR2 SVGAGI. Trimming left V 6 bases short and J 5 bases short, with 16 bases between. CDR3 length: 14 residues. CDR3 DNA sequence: TGTGCCAGCAGGCGCACCAGGGATCTCGAGACCCAGTACTTC. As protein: CASRRTRDLETQYF.

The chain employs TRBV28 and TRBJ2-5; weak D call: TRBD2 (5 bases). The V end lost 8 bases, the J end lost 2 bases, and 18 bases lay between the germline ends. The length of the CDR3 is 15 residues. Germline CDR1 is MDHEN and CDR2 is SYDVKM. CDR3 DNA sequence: TGTGCCAGCGCGTTAGGCCTAGCATTTCAAGAGACCCAGTACTTC. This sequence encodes CASALGLAFQETQYF.

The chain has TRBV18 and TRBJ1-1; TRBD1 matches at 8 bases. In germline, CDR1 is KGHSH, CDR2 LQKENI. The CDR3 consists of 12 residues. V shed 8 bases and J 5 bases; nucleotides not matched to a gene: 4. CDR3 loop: CASGQGRTEAFF. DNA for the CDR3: TGTGCCAGCGGACAGGGAAGGACTGAAGCTTTCTTT.

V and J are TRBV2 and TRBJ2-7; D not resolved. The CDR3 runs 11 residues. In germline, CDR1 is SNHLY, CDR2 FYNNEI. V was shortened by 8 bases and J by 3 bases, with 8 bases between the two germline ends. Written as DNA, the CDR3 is TGTGCCAGCTCTATAAGCTACGAGCAGTACTTC. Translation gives CASSISYEQYF.

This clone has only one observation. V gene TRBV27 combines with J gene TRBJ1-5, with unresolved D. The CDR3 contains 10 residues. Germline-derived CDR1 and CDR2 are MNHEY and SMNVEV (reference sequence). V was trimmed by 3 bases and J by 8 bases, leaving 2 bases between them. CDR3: CASSFKPQHF. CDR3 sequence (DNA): TGTGCCAGCAGTTTCAAGCCCCAGCATTTT.

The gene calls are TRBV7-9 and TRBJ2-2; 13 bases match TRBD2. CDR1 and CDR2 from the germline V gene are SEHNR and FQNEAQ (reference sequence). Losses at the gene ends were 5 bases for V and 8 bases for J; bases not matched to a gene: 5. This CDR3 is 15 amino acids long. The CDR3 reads CASSAPGLAGGELFF. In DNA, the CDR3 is TGTGCCAGCAGCGCTCCGGGACTAGCGGGAGGGGAGCTGTTTTTT.

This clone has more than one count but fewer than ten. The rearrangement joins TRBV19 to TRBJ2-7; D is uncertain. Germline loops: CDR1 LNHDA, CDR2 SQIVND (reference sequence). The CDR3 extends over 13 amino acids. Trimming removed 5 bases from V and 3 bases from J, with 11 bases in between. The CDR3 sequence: CASSSFHFYEQYF. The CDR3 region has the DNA TGTGCCAGTAGTTCTTTTCACTTCTACGAGCAGTACTTC.

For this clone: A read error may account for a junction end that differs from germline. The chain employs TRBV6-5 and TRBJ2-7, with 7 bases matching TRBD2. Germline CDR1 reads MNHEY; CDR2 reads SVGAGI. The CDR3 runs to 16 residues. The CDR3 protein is CASSYPVGGSYYEQCF. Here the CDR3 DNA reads TGTGCCAGCAGTTACCCCGTGGGGGGGAGCTACTACGAGCAGTGCTTC.

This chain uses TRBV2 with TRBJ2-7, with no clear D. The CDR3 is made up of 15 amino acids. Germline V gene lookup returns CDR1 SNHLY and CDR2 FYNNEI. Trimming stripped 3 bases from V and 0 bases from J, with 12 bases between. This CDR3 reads CASSDPLNGSYEQYF. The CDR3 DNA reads TGTGCCAGCAGTGATCCGCTCAACGGCTCCTACGAGCAGTACTTC.

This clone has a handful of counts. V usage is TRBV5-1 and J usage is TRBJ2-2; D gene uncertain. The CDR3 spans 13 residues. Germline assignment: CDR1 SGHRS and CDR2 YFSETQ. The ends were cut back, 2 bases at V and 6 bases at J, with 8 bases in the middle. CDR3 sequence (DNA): TGCGCCAGCAGCTTCCCTGAGGCCGGGGAGCTGTTTTTT. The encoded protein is CASSFPEAGELFF.

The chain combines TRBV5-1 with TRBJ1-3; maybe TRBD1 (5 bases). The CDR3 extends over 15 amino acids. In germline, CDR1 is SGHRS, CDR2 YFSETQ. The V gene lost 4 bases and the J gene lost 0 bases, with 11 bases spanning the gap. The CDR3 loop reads CASSPGPNSGNTIYF. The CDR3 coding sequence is TGCGCCAGCAGCCCAGGGCCGAACTCTGGAAACACCATATATTTT.

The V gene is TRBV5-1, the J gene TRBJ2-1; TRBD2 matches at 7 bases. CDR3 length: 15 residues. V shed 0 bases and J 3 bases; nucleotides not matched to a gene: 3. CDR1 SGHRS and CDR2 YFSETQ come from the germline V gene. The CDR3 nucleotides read TGCGCCAGCAGCTTGGGGCTAGCGGACTACAATGAGCAGTTCTTC. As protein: CASSLGLADYNEQFF.

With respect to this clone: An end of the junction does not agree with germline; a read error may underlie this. CDR3 nucleotide sequence: TGTGCCAGCAGCGCCAGTCTTGAGCGGACCCAAGAGACCCAGCACTTC. Its translation is CASSASLERTQETQHF. This chain uses TRBV7-9 with TRBJ2-5, with D possibly being TRBD2 (5 bases). In germline, CDR1 is SEHNR, CDR2 FQNEAQ (reference sequence). CDR3 size: 16 residues. The full variable domain, in which reference TRBV7-9 and TRBJ2-5 provide the parts outside the CDR3, is DTGVSQNPRHKITKRGQNVTFRCDPISEHNRLYWYRQTLGQGPEFLTYFQNEAQLEKSRLLSDRFSAERPKGSFSTLEIQRTEQGDSAMYLCASSASLERTQETQHFGPGTRLLVL.

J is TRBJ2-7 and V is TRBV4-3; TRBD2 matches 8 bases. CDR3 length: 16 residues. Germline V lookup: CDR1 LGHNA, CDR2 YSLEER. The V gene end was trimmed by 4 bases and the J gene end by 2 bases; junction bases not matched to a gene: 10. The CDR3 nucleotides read TGCGCCAGCAGCCCCAGGTTCGGCGGGAGGCCCTACGAGCAGTACTTC. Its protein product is CASSPRFGGRPYEQYF.

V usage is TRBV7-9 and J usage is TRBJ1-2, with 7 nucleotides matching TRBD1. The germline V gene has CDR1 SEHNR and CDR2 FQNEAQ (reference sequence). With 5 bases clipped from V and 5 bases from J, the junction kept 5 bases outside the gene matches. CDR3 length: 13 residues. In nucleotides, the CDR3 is TGTGCCAGCAGCCAGGGGGAAGTATATGGCTACACCTTC. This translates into CASSQGEVYGYTF.